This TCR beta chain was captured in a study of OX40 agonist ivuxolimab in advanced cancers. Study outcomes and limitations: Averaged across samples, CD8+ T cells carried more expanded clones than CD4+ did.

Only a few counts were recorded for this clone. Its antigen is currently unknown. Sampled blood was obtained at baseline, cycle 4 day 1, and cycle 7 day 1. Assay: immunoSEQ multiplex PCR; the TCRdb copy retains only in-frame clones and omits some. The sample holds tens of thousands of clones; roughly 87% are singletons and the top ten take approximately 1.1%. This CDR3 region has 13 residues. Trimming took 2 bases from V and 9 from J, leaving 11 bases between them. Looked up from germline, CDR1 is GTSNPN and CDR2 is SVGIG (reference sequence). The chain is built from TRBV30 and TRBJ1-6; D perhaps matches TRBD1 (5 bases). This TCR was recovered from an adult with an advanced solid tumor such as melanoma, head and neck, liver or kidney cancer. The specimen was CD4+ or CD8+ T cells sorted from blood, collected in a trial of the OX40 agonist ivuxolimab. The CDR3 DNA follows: TGTGCCTGGAGTCGGCAGGGAAGTTCACCCCTCCACTTT. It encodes CAWSRQGSSPLHF.